This T cell receptor beta chain was profiled in a study of T cells in localized non-small cell lung cancer. Whole-study results and caveats: A higher density of T cells in blood coincided with extended overall survival. Uninvolved neighboring lung showed the greatest T cell clonality, exceeding tumor. One tumor region alone was sequenced, and heterogeneity therefore remains possible.

This table comes from immunoSEQ multiplex PCR, and its TCRdb copy is limited to in-frame clones, with some not included. The top ten hold approximately 17% of the sample, which has 40,000 to 55,000 clones, 81% seen once. In the case of this clone: What it recognizes is unknown.

Germline values: CDR1 KGHSH, CDR2 LQKENI. V lost 4 bases, J lost 0 bases, and 9 bases lay in between. This CDR3 comprises 15 residues. The V call is TRBV18, the J call TRBJ2-2; D gene uncertain. This TCR was recovered from a man aged 35-69 years with stage III lung adenocarcinoma. Here the sequenced sample was peripheral blood mononuclear cells, taken before any cancer treatment. CDR3 in amino acids: CASSRKNANTGELFF. The CDR3 DNA reads as TGTGCCAGCTCACGAAAGAACGCGAACACCGGGGAGCTGTTTTTT.